This T cell receptor beta chain was sequenced for a study of T cells in Graves' hyperthyroidism and ophthalmopathy. Study-wide results and limits: The majority of expanded thyroid clonotypes above 0.001 also appeared in blood.

V shed 5 bases and J 4 bases; nucleotides not matched to a gene: 8. This CDR3 has 14 residues. CDR1 is LNHDA and CDR2 is SQIVND in the germline V gene (reference sequence). TCR beta CDR3 region amplification was performed from RNA transcripts. Primed by the HTBI set, a first-round RT-PCR was run on the TCR CDR3. TCRdb passed the multiplex PCR reads through MiXCR, listing each CDR3 protein once. There are hundreds of thousands of distinct CDR3 sequences in the sample; approximately 14% occur only once, and roughly 10% lies in the top ten. Concerning this clonotype itself: Its antigen is undetermined.

The sequence was collected from a woman between 18 and 30 years old with Graves' hyperthyroidism. Sequencing was performed on blood. V and J are TRBV19 and TRBJ2-7; 7 bases fit TRBD1. CDR3 loop: CASSVTGLIYEQYF. The CDR3 DNA reads TGTGCCAGTAGTGTGACAGGGTTAATTTACGAGCAGTACTTC.